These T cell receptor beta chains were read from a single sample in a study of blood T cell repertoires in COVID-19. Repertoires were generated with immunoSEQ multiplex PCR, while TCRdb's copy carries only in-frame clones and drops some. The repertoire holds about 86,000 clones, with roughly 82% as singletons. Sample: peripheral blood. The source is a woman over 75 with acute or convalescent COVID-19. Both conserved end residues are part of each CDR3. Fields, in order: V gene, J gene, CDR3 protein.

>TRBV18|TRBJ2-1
CASSPPRTREGHNEQFF
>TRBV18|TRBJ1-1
CASSTGRGDTEAFF
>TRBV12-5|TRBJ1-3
CASGLDRAGNTIYF
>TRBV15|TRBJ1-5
CATSKGLSNQPQHF
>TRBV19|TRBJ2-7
CASSRAGGSSYEQYF
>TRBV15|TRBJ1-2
CATSSEIGPGQIYGYTF
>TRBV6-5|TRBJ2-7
CASSVQRSSFYEQYF
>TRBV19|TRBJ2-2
CASRTSGINTGELFF
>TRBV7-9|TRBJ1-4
CASSLLREEWGGEKLFF
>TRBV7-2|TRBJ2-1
CASSFALAGGREQFF
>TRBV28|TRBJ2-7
CASRPTRAGTGSYEQYF
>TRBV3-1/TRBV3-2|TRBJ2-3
CASSPGSATQYF
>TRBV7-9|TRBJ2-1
CASTYLRQGNLFF
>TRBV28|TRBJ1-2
CATSHPGTGNRKNHPSDGYTF
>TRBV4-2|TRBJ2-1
CASSQGLGGAYNEQFF
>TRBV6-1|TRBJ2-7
CASSVRADRPYSYEQYF
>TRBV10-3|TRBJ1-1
CAISDHDYRVNTEAFF
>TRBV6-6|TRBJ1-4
CARSGVPAREKLFF
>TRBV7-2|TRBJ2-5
CASSLGGVGYF
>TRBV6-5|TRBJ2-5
CASSRSGTLQETQYF
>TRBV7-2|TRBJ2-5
CASSLAGGETQYF
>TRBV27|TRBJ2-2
CASSHIGGIGELFF
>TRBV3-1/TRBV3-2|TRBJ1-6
CASSQQQGLSPLHF
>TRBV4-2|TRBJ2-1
CASSQDGGGSYNEQFF